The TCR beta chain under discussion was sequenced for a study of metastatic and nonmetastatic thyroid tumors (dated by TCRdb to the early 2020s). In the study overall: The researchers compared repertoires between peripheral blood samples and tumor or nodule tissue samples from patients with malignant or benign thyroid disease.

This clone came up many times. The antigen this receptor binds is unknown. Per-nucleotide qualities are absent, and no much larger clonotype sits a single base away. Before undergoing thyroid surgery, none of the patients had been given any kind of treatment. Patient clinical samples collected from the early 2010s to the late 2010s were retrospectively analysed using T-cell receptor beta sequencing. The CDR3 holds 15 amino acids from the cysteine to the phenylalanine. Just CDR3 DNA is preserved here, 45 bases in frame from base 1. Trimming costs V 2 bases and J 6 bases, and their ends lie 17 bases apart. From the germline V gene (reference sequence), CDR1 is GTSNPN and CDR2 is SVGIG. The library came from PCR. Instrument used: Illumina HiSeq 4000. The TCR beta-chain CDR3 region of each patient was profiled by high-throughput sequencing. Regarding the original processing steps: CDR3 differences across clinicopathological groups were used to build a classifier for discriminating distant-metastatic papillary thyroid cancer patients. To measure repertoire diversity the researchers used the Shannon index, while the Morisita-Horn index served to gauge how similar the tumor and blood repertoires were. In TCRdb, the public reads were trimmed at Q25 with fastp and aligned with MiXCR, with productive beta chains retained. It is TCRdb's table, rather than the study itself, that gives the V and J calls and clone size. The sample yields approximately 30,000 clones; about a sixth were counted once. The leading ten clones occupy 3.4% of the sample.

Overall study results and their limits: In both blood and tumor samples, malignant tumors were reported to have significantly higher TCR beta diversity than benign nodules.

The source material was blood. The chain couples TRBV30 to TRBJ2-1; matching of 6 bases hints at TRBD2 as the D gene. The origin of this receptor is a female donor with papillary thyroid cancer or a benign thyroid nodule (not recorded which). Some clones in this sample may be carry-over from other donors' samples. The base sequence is TGTGCCTGGAGTCCACCGGAGCAGGGAGGCAATGAGCAGTTCTTC. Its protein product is CAWSPPEQGGNEQFF.